These 8 T cell receptor beta chains share one sample of origin, sequenced in a study of blood T cell repertoires in COVID-19. Profiled with immunoSEQ multiplex PCR; TCRdb holds only in-frame clones, not every one. The sample has approximately 670,000 clones; 85% to 90% are singletons. What was sequenced was peripheral blood. Receptor source: a woman aged 18-30 years with acute or convalescent COVID-19.

As concerns this clone: The junction departs from the called germline gene at one end, perhaps through a read error. Other DNA sequences from this sample encode an identical CDR3 as well. The rearrangement joins TRBV28 to TRBJ1-2; possibly TRBD1 for D (6 bases). Germline V gene data show CDR1 as MDHEN and CDR2 as SYDVKM. This CDR3 comprises 15 residues. In nucleotides, the CDR3 is TGTGCCAGCTCCTCCGAGGGGGGGGCTGGCTATGGCTACACCTTT. Residues: CASSSEGGAGYGYTF.

The chain combines TRBV5-5 with TRBJ2-5, with 7 bases aligning to TRBD1. The trim removed 6 bases at V and 5 bases at J, leaving 7 bases unmatched. The CDR3 is 13 amino acids. CDR1 is SGHKS and CDR2 is YYEKEE in the germline V gene (reference sequence). CDR3 in amino acids: CASNRGGLETQYF. CDR3 coding DNA: TGTGCCAGCAACAGGGGCGGTTTGGAGACCCAGTACTTC.

In its sample, this clone was seen once. This chain links TRBV28 with TRBJ2-7; D is perhaps TRBD1 (5 bases). CDR3 length equals 13 residues. Trimming removed 4 bases at V and 4 bases at J, with 11 bases between. The germline gives CDR1 MDHEN, CDR2 SYDVKM. CDR3 residues: CASSYDSDYEQYF. The DNA of the CDR3 is TGTGCCAGCAGTTACGACAGCGATTACGAGCAGTACTTC.

This sequence joins TRBV5-1 and TRBJ1-3; TRBD1 matches 8 bases. CDR1 and CDR2 from the germline V gene are SGHRS and YFSETQ. J lost 6 bases, V lost 4 bases, and 9 bases had no gene match. The CDR3 contains 15 residues. CDR3 sequence (DNA): TGCGCCAGCAGCCAAGACAGGGGATTTAAAAACACCATATATTTT. Its translation is CASSQDRGFKNTIYF.

The CDR3 coding sequence is TGTGCCAGTAGTATAGGTAATATGAACACTGAAGCTTTCTTT. This codes for CASSIGNMNTEAFF. This chain joins TRBV19 and TRBJ1-1; no clear D gene. CDR1 is LNHDA and CDR2 is SQIVND in the germline V gene (reference sequence). V lost 1 base to trimming and J lost 0 bases, with 6 bases between them. This CDR3 is 14 amino acids long.

The chain has TRBV7-8 and TRBJ2-7; possibly TRBD2 for D (6 bases). Deletions cut 0 bases from V and 4 bases from J, with 16 bases between. The CDR3 covers 16 residues. Per germline, CDR1 SGHVS and CDR2 FQNEAQ. CDR3 region: CASSLARGGEQYEQYF. CDR3 DNA: TGTGCCAGCAGCTTAGCGAGAGGAGGGGAGCAATACGAGCAGTACTTC.

The rearrangement joins TRBV6-5 to TRBJ1-2; 7 nucleotides align to TRBD1. The CDR3 loop spans 12 amino acids. CDR1 and CDR2 (germline): MNHEY, SVGAGI. J gave up 3 bases and V 6 bases, and 1 base lay outside the gene matches. The CDR3 nucleotides read TGTGCCAGCAGAACAGGGGACTATGGCTACACCTTC. Residues: CASRTGDYGYTF.

This clone was recorded once. V usage is TRBV3-1 (or the pseudogene TRBV3-2) and J usage is TRBJ1-4; D unresolved. This CDR3 comprises 16 residues. V lost 0 bases, J lost 4 bases, and 12 bases lay in between. Germline V lookup: CDR1 LGHDT, CDR2 YNNKEL (reference sequence). The CDR3 spells CASSQERRVFNEKLFF. CDR3 DNA: TGTGCCAGCAGCCAAGAAAGGAGGGTGTTTAATGAAAAACTGTTTTTT.